This TCR beta chain was documented in a study of T cells in Graves' hyperthyroidism and ophthalmopathy. The CDR3 has 18 amino acids. Germline V lookup: CDR1 DFQATT, CDR2 SNEGSKA (reference sequence). Amplified TCR beta CDR3 regions came from RNA transcripts. In the first-round RT-PCR of the TCR CDR3, the HTBI primer set was used. Via MiXCR, TCRdb re-called the multiplex PCR reads, giving one row per CDR3 protein. Altogether around 760,000 distinct CDR3 sequences are present, roughly 32% being singletons, with the ten largest covering around 31%. The sequence came from a woman aged 40 to 49 with Graves' hyperthyroidism. Sequenced: blood. This chain connects TRBV20-1 to TRBJ1-1; 12 bases map to TRBD1. CDR3 bases: TGCAGCTACACTGCGGGACAGGGGGCCGGGTTTGCTAACACTGAAGCTTTCTTT. Amino acid sequence: CSYTAGQGAGFANTEAFF.